A single sample gave rise to the 5 T cell receptor beta chains below, sequenced in a study of blood T cell repertoires in COVID-19. Only in-frame clones appear in the TCRdb table, and some are missing; sequencing was by immunoSEQ multiplex PCR. The sample includes fewer than 350,000 clones, just under 90% of them seen just once. The sample was PBMCs or T cells enriched from blood (not recorded which). Source of these receptors: a woman between 25 and 40 years old with acute COVID-19.

The genes are TRBV3-1 (or the pseudogene TRBV3-2) and TRBJ2-7, with a tentative D call TRBD2 (6 bases). CDR3 length equals 15 residues. V dropped 8 bases and J dropped 0 bases, with 17 bases sitting between them. Looked up from germline, CDR1 is LGHDT and CDR2 is YNNKEL (reference sequence). The CDR3 nucleotides are TGTGCCAGCTCCCCGGGACTTGTCAGCTCCTACGAGCAGTACTTC. Amino acid sequence: CASSPGLVSSYEQYF.

V usage is TRBV28 and J usage is TRBJ1-1; TRBD1 aligns across 7 bases. V lost 4 bases to trimming and J lost 1 base; unmatched junction nucleotides: 6. CDR1 MDHEN and CDR2 SYDVKM come from the germline V gene. The CDR3 loop spans 15 amino acids. The CDR3 reads CASSSLRTGNTEAFF. The CDR3 nucleotides are TGTGCCAGCAGTTCCCTCCGGACAGGGAACACTGAAGCTTTCTTT.

The table lists this clone with a few counts. The CDR3 DNA follows: TGTGCCAGCAGCTTCCAAAACGGGGGGTCTGGCGAGCAGTACTTC. It codes for CASSFQNGGSGEQYF. This chain joins TRBV3-1 (or the pseudogene TRBV3-2) and TRBJ2-7, with TRBD2 matching over 7 bases. Germline V gene sequence: CDR1 LGHDT, CDR2 YNNKEL (reference sequence). The V gene end was trimmed by 5 bases and the J gene end by 6 bases; junction bases not matched to a gene: 13. The CDR3 contains 15 residues.

The CDR3 region is CASSYSAGLSYEQYF. The DNA for the CDR3 is TGTGCCAGCAGTTACTCGGCAGGCCTCTCCTACGAGCAGTACTTC. V is TRBV6-5 and J is TRBJ2-7; D unresolved. CDR1 MNHEY and CDR2 SVGAGI come from the germline V gene. The CDR3 extends over 15 amino acids. V lost 0 bases to trimming and J lost 0 bases, with 9 bases between them.

The V call is TRBV4-1, the J call TRBJ1-4; D not resolved. The CDR3 is made up of 12 amino acids. Per germline, CDR1 MGHRA and CDR2 YSYEKL. With 4 bases removed from V and 4 bases from J, the gap between germline ends came to 4 bases. CDR3 in amino acids: CASSPINEKLFF. The CDR3 DNA is TGCGCCAGCAGCCCTATTAATGAAAAACTGTTTTTT.